This T cell receptor (beta chain) was sequenced for a study of blood T cell repertoires in COVID-19. About the study: Spain, Italy and the United States supplied samples that represented acute and convalescent COVID-19. T cells, B-cell-depleted T cells, or PBMCs provided the cDNA or gDNA that served as material.

This CDR3 is 14 amino acids long. V was cut by 2 bases and J by 5 bases, with 13 bases left in between. Germline-derived CDR1 and CDR2 are MNHEY and SVGAGI. Profiling relied on immunoSEQ multiplex PCR, and the TCRdb table lists in-frame clones only, not all of them. The table records around 260,000 clones, about 85% of them present only once. The chain joins TRBV6-5 to TRBJ2-7; D is undetermined. The sequence derives from a human donor with COVID-19, enrolled during active disease. The donor label of this sample is uncertain. Material: peripheral blood. The CDR3 nucleotides are TGTGCCAGCAGTTACCGGCCCTCGGCGGACGAGCAGTACTTC. Amino acid sequence: CASSYRPSADEQYF.